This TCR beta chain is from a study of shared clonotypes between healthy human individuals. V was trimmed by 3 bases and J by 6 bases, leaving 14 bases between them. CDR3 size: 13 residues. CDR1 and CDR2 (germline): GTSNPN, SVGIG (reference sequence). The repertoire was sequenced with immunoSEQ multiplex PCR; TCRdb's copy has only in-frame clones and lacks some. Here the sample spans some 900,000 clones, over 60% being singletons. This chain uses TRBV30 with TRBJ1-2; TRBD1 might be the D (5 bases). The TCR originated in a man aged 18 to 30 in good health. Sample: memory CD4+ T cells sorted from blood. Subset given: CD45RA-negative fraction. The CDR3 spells CAWSREGGDGYTF. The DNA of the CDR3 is TGTGCCTGGAGCCGGGAGGGAGGGGATGGCTACACCTTC.